This T cell receptor beta chain appears in the sequencing data of a study of shared clonotypes between healthy human individuals. This CDR3 comprises 14 residues. Germline V gene sequence: CDR1 WNHNN, CDR2 SYGVQD (reference sequence). Trimming took off 4 bases at V and 4 bases at J, with 10 bases between the two ends. Per the authors' pipeline: Filtering differed for immunoSEQ, which gave only junction sequences without quality scores. Only in-frame clones appear in the TCRdb table, and some are missing; sequencing was by immunoSEQ multiplex PCR. That table is the source of V, J and clone size, and D and trimming were worked out from the DNA. The sample yields roughly 220,000 clones, under 80% seen once.

This receptor was identified in a man aged 25-45 years in good health. Sequencing was carried out using memory CD4+ T cells sorted from blood. This sample's subset: CD45RA-negative fraction. The J gene is TRBJ2-2, the V gene TRBV10-1; D gene ambiguous. The CDR3 sequence: CASSASFSTGELFF. The CDR3 DNA reads TGCGCCAGCAGTGCCTCGTTCAGCACCGGGGAGCTGTTTTTT.